This T cell receptor (beta chain) was sequenced for a study of spatial heterogeneity in lung cancer. This clonotype came up many times. Its antigen is as yet unknown. Sample time point: sample taken at primary tumor resection. The cohort: under 80 early-stage, untreated non-small cell lung cancer patients. Extraction of whole RNA from tumor, nontumor lung or frozen PBMC preceded unsorted sequencing. The study, taken as a whole, reports: Approximate estimated coverage of tumor T cells amounted to less than 7.5% for alpha and 11% to 15% for beta chains. Tumor mutation counts were tracked by expanded intratumoral alpha and beta TCR counts.

TCRdb ran MiXCR on the 5' RACE reads and lists one entry per CDR3 protein. This table has about 100,000 distinct CDR3 sequences, 4.4% appearing once. Germline CDR1 and CDR2: MNHNY and SVGAGI (reference sequence). CDR3 size: 15 residues. Trimming left V 2 bases short and J 0 bases short, with 11 bases between. The sequences come from lung tumor tissue, collected at surgery. The chain has TRBV6-6 and TRBJ2-7; D is unresolved. The receptor was isolated from a male donor with early-stage non-small cell lung cancer. This CDR3 reads CASSYPRSVSYEQYF. CDR3 in DNA: TGTGCCAGCAGTTACCCACGCAGTGTCTCCTACGAGCAGTACTTC.